A single sample is the source of the 16 T cell receptor beta chains below, sequenced in a study of blood T cells in healthy people across ages. Combining a sample-barcoded 5' primer with a J-beta primer mix, a second PCR ran for about 7 to 11 cycles. TCRdb re-analysed the 5' RACE reads in MiXCR, keeping a single row per CDR3 protein. Here the sample spans roughly 730,000 distinct CDR3 sequences, 45% to 70% being singletons. Sequencing input: blood. The receptor source for this set is a man aged 35 to 55 in good health.

This sequence joins TRBV5-1 and TRBJ2-3; 7 bases agree with TRBD2. This CDR3 is built from 15 residues. Germline assignment: CDR1 SGHRS and CDR2 YFSETQ. V trimming: 2 bases; J trimming: 3 bases; junction bases outside the gene matches: 6. Written as DNA, the CDR3 is TGCGCCAGCAGCTTCAGCCGGGGGGTGACAGATACGCAGTATTTT. Translating it yields CASSFSRGVTDTQYF. The full variable domain, with the rest looked up from reference TRBV5-1 and TRBJ2-3, is KAGVTQTPRYLIKTRGQQVTLSCSPISGHRSVSWYQQTPGQGLQFLFEYFSETQRNKGNFPGRFSGRQFSNSRSEMNVSTLELGDSALYLCASSFSRGVTDTQYFGPGTRLTVL.

The chain is built from TRBV29-1 and TRBJ1-1; D gene unclear. This CDR3 has 13 residues. Trimming left V 4 bases short and J 4 bases short, with 13 bases between. Per the germline V gene, CDR1 is SQVTM and CDR2 is ANQGSEA. This CDR3 reads CSVVRVTATEAFF. CDR3 DNA: TGCAGCGTTGTGCGGGTAACGGCCACTGAAGCTTTCTTT.

Only a few counts were recorded for this clonotype. This clone may be a read error of a much larger clone one base away. The genes are TRBV7-9 and TRBJ1-2, with a weak D call TRBD1 (5 bases). Trimming pared 5 bases from V and 4 bases from J, leaving 11 bases between. CDR1 SEHNR and CDR2 FQNEAQ come from the germline V gene (reference sequence). The CDR3 loop spans 13 amino acids. The CDR3 region has the DNA TGTGCCAGCAGCGTACGGCAGGGCTATGGCTACACCTTC. Translating it yields CASSVRQGYGYTF.

This rearrangement joins TRBV7-9 to TRBJ1-1; 10 nucleotides agree with TRBD1. The germline gives CDR1 SEHNR, CDR2 FQNEAQ (reference sequence). This CDR3 region has 16 residues. V shed 6 bases and J 2 bases; nucleotides not matched to a gene: 9. For the CDR3, the DNA is TGTGCCAGCAGTCGCATCCGGGACAGGGGAAACACTGAAGCTTTCTTT. Protein product: CASSRIRDRGNTEAFF.

This chain links TRBV7-9 with TRBJ2-5, with TRBD1 identical over 8 bases. The CDR3 spans 14 residues. The V and J ends lost 4 bases and 5 bases, in that order; junction bases with no gene match: 6. Germline V gene sequence: CDR1 SEHNR, CDR2 FQNEAQ (reference sequence). CDR3 nucleotide sequence: TGTGCCAGCAGCTGGGGACAGGCGCAGGAGACCCAGTACTTC. Translated, it gives CASSWGQAQETQYF.

The chain uses TRBV4-2 and TRBJ2-1, with 10 bases aligning to TRBD2. The junction had 12 bases not matched to a gene; V was cut back by 10 bases and J by 6 bases. Germline values: CDR1 LGHNA, CDR2 YNFKEQ. This CDR3 contains 15 residues. CDR3 sequence: CATGLAGGRGNEQFF. CDR3 in DNA: TGTGCCACCGGGTTAGCGGGAGGTAGGGGCAATGAGCAGTTCTTC.

Details on this clonotype: A much larger clone sits a single nucleotide away, making a read error possible. V gene TRBV12-3 or TRBV12-4 combines with J gene TRBJ2-7; 9 positions agree with TRBD1. The junction had 8 bases not matched to a gene; V was cut back by 5 bases and J by 3 bases. The length of the CDR3 is 15 residues. The CDR3 is CASSPTGTGYYEQYF. For the CDR3, the DNA is TGTGCCAGCAGTCCGACCGGGACAGGGTACTACGAGCAGTACTTC.

This clonotype has just one count. For the CDR3, the DNA is TGTGCCACCAGTGATTATTCGACAGCAGGAGTAAATGAGCAGTACTTC. This translates into CATSDYSTAGVNEQYF. The chain recombines TRBV24-1 with TRBJ2-7; D might be TRBD1 (5 bases). CDR1 and CDR2 (germline): KGHDR, SFDVKD. This CDR3 has 16 residues. With 2 bases removed from V and 7 bases from J, the gap between germline ends came to 20 bases.

The chain links TRBV7-9 to TRBJ1-2, with a tentative D call TRBD1 (6 bases). Germline lookup yields CDR1 SEHNR and CDR2 FQNEAQ (reference sequence). This CDR3 spans 16 amino acids. Deletions cut 5 bases from V and 0 bases from J, with 16 bases between. The CDR3 reads CASSPGAGLTNYGYTF. CDR3 nucleotide sequence: TGTGCCAGCAGCCCGGGGGCTGGATTGACTAACTATGGCTACACCTTC. The full variable domain, with the rest looked up from reference TRBV7-9 and TRBJ1-2, is DTGVSQNPRHKITKRGQNVTFRCDPISEHNRLYWYRQTLGQGPEFLTYFQNEAQLEKSRLLSDRFSAERPKGSFSTLEIQRTEQGDSAMYLCASSPGAGLTNYGYTFGSGTRLTVV.

The chain recombines TRBV4-1 with TRBJ2-2; D is possibly TRBD1 (5 bases). CDR1 and CDR2 (germline): MGHRA, YSYEKL. This CDR3 has 14 residues. V gave up 7 bases and J gave up 6 bases, with 15 bases separating them. Written as DNA, the CDR3 is TGCGCCAGCATTCTTCTAGGGGCTGCCGGGGAGCTGTTTTTT. It yields the protein CASILLGAAGELFF.

The chain recombines TRBV5-5 with TRBJ1-5; weak D call: TRBD1 (6 bases). This CDR3 comprises 16 residues. V lost 1 base and J 3 bases, leaving 14 bases between the germline ends. Germline assignment: CDR1 SGHKS and CDR2 YYEKEE (reference sequence). The CDR3 loop is CASSLTGQFANQPQHF. The CDR3 DNA follows: TGTGCCAGCAGCTTGACAGGGCAGTTTGCCAATCAGCCCCAGCATTTT. Full variable domain (rest looked up from reference TRBV5-5 and TRBJ1-5): DAGVTQSPTHLIKTRGQQVTLRCSPISGHKSVSWYQQVLGQGPQFIFQYYEKEERGRGNFPDRFSARQFPNYSSELNVNALLLGDSALYLCASSLTGQFANQPQHFGDGTRLSIL.

Here the CDR3 reads CASSLSENEQFF. The CDR3 DNA sequence: TGTGCCAGCAGTTTATCAGAAAATGAGCAGTTCTTC. This chain connects TRBV27 to TRBJ2-1, with D hard to call. The V end was cut by 0 bases, the J end by 7 bases, with 4 bases between. This CDR3 is 12 amino acids long. CDR1 is MNHEY, CDR2 SMNVEV, per germline (reference sequence).

The chain carries TRBV7-2 and TRBJ2-5; no clear D. Gene TRBJ2-7 matches the end of the DNA better, so the J call may be wrong. The CDR3 spans 14 residues. Germline V CDR1 and CDR2: SGHTA, FQGNSA. The CDR3 loop reads CASSPMSGLDEQYF. CDR3 coding DNA: TGTGCCAGCAGCCCCATGTCAGGTCTGGACGAGCAGTACTTC.

The chain links TRBV7-3 to TRBJ2-4; TRBD1 matches at 8 bases. The J call may be mistaken, given a closer DNA end match to TRBJ2-5. Germline values: CDR1 SGHTA, CDR2 FQGTGA. The CDR3 extends over 18 amino acids. CDR3 sequence (DNA): TGTGCCAGCAGCTTAGGTCTTCTTCGGACAGGGATTGGGGAGACCCAGTACTTC. Translated: CASSLGLLRTGIGETQYF.

Worth noting for this clonotype: At one end the junction does not follow the germline gene, possibly because of a read error. The chain joins TRBV4-2 to TRBJ2-1, with 8 bases that match TRBD2. The V gene's germline CDR1 is LGHNA and CDR2 YNFKEQ. This CDR3 has 17 amino acids. CDR3 loop: CACSQDSTSVSYNEQFF. The CDR3, as DNA: TGTGCCTGCAGCCAAGATTCGACTAGCGTCTCCTACAATGAGCAGTTCTTC.

The chain is built from TRBV7-2 and TRBJ2-3; possibly TRBD2 for D (6 bases). This CDR3 contains 15 residues. With 5 bases removed from V and 2 bases from J, the gap between germline ends came to 14 bases. The germline V gene has CDR1 SGHTA and CDR2 FQGNSA. The CDR3 DNA reads as TGTGCCAGCAGCCCCGGAGGAGGGTACACAGATACGCAGTATTTT. Translation gives CASSPGGGYTDTQYF.